This record concerns one TCR beta chain sequence. Its antigen is unknown. No fewer than 5.5 micrograms of total RNA were isolated from every sample. The sample comes from a study of blood T cells in healthy people across ages. Study-wide points: Changes in expanded clonotypes were possibly confounded, as the CMV status of donors was unknown.

Through a sample-barcoded 5' primer and a J-beta primer mix, a second PCR was run for about 6 to 11 cycles. TCRdb redid the calling of the 5' RACE reads with MiXCR, one entry per CDR3 protein. The sample has around 1.5 million distinct CDR3 sequences, 59% seen once. The receptor was derived from a young man in good health. Input material: blood.

CDR3 bases: TGCGCCAGCAGCCAGGCAGGATCAAATACGCAGTATTTT. The encoded protein is CASSQAGSNTQYF. V and J are TRBV4-1 and TRBJ2-3; D unclear. Germline V gives CDR1 MGHRA, CDR2 YSYEKL. This CDR3 is built from 13 residues. Trimming stripped 3 bases from V and 7 bases from J, with 11 bases between.